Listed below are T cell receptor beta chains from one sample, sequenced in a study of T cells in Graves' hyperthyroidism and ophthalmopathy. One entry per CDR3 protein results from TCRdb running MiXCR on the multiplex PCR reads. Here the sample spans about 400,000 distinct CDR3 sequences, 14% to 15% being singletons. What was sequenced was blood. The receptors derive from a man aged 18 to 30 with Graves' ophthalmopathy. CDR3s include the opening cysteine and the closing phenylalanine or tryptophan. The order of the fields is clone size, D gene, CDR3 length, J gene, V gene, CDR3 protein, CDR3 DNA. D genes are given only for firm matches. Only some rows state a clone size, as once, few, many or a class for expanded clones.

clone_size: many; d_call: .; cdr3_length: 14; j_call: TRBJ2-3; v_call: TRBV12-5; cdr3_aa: CASGLTPREHTQYF; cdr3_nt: TGTGCTAGTGGTTTGACCCCGAGGGAGCATACGCAGTATTTT
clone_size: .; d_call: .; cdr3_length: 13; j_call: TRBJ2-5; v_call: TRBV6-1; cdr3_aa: CASSTGLRETQYF; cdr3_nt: TGTGCCAGCAGTACAGGGTTGAGAGAGACCCAGTACTTC
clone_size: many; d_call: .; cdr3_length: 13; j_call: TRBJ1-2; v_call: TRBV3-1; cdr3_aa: CASSPRGGYGYTF; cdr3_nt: TGTGCCAGTAGTCCTAGGGGGGGCTATGGCTACACCTTC
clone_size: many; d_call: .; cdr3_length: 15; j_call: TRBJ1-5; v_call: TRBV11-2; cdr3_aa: CASRYRTGANQPQHF; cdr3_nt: TGTGCCAGCAGATACCGGACGGGGGCCAATCAGCCCCAGCATTTT
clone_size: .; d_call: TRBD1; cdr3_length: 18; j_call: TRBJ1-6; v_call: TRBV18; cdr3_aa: CASSQTGIGLGGNSPLHF; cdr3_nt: TGTGCCAGCTCCCAGACAGGGATAGGACTTGGGGGTAATTCACCCCTCCACTTT
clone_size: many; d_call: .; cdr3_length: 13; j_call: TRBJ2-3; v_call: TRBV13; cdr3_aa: CASRKRSVYTQYF; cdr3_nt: TGTGCCAGCAGGAAAAGAAGCGTTTATACGCAGTATTTT
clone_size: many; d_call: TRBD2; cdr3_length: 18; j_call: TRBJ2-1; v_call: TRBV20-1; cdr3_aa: CSAREWGLWSSPYNEQFF; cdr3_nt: TGCAGTGCTAGAGAGTGGGGACTATGGTCCTCTCCGTACAATGAGCAGTTCTTC
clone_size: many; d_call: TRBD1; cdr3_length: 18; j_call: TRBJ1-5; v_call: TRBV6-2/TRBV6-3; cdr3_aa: CASSHTSPPGQYNQPQHF; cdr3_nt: TGTGCCAGCAGTCACACCAGTCCCCCGGGACAGTACAATCAGCCCCAGCATTTT
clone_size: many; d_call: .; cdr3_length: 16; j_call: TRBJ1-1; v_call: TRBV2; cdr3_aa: CASSEGGRGGDTEAFF; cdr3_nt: TGTGCCAGCAGTGAAGGAGGAAGGGGAGGGGACACTGAAGCTTTCTTT
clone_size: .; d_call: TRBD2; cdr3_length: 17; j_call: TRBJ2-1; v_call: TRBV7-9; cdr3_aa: CASSTGLAGGPARRQFF; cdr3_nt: TGTGCCAGCAGCACGGGACTAGCGGGGGGGCCTGCCCGCCGGCAGTTCTTC
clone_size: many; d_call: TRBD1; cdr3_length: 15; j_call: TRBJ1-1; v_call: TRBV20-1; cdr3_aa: CSASRTGTWNTEAFF; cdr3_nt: TGCAGTGCTAGCAGGACAGGGACCTGGAACACTGAAGCTTTCTTT
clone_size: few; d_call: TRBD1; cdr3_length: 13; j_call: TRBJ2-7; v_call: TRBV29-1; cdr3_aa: CSVRGQALYEQCF; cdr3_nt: TGCAGCGTTAGGGGACAGGCTTTGTACGAGCAGTGCTTC
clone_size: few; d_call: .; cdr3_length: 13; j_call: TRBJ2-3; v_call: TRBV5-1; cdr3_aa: CASSLDTTDTQYF; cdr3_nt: TGCGCCAGCAGCTTGGATACCACAGATACGCAGTATTTT
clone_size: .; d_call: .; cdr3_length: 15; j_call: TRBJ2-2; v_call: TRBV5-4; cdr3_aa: CASSLGATNTGELFF; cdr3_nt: TGTGCCAGCAGCTTGGGGGCCACGAACACCGGGGAGCTGTTTTTT
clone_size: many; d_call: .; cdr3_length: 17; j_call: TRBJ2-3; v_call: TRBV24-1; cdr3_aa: CATSGLSLEGHTDTQYF; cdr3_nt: TGTGCCACCAGTGGCCTTTCTTTGGAAGGACACACAGATACGCAGTATTTT
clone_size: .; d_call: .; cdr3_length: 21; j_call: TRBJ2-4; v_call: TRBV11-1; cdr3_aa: CASSFYICTGQLGLAKNIQYF; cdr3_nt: .
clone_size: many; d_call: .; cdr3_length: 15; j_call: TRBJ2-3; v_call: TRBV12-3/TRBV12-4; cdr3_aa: CASSLSAFRPDTQYF; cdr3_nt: TGTGCCAGCAGTTTGTCGGCTTTTAGACCTGATACGCAGTATTTT
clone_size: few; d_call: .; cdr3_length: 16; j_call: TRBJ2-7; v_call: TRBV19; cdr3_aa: CASSIEIWDNSYEQYF; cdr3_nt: TGTGCCAGTAGTATAGAAATCTGGGACAACTCCTACGAGCAGTACTTC
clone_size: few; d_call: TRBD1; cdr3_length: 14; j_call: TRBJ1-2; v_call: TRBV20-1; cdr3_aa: CSAIRTTGVGGYTF; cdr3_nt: TGCAGTGCTATACGAACAACAGGGGTCGGTGGCTACACCTTC
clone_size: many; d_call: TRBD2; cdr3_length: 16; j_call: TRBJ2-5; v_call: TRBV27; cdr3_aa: CASSSRTSGDQETQYF; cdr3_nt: TGTGCCAGCAGTTCCCGGACTAGCGGAGATCAAGAGACCCAGTACTTC
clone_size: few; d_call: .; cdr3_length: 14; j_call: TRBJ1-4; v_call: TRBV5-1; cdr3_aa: CASSFSGPPEKLFF; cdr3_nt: TGCGCCAGCAGCTTCTCCGGGCCCCCTGAAAAACTGTTTTTT
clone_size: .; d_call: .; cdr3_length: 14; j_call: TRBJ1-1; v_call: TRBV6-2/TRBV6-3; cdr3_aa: CASSYRRDITEAFF; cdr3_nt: TGTGCCAGCAGTTACCGACGGGACATCACTGAAGCTTTCTTT
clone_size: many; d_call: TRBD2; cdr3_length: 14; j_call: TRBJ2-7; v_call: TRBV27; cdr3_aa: CASSSQRGPNEQYF; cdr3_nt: TGTGCCAGCAGTTCACAGCGGGGGCCGAACGAGCAGTACTTC
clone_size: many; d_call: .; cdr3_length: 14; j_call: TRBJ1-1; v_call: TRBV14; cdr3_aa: CASSQGGGRTEAFF; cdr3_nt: TGTGCCAGCAGCCAAGGCGGGGGTAGAACTGAAGCTTTCTTT
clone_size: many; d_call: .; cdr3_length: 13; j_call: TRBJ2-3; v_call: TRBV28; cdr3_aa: CASSVPNTDTQYF; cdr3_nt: TGTGCCAGCAGTGTACCTAACACAGATACGCAGTATTTT
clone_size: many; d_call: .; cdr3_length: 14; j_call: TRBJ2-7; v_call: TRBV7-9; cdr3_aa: CASSLVGQPYEQYF; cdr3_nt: TGTGCCAGCAGCTTAGTCGGCCAGCCCTACGAGCAGTACTTC
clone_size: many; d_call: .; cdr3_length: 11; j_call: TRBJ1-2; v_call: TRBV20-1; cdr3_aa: CIVRDNYGYTF; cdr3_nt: TGCATTGTCAGGGATAACTATGGCTACACCTTC
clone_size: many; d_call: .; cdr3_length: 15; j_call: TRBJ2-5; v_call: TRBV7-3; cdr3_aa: CASSLNGRGQETQYF; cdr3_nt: TGTGCCAGCAGCTTAAACGGCAGGGGACAAGAGACCCAGTACTTC
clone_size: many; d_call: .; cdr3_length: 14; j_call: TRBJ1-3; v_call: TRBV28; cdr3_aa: CASRGGSSGNTIYF; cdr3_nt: TGTGCCAGCAGGGGGGGGAGCTCTGGAAACACCATATATTTT
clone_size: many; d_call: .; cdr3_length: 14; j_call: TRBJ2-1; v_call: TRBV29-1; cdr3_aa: CSVSTGGTYNEQFF; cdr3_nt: TGCAGCGTGTCGACAGGAGGTACCTACAATGAGCAGTTCTTC
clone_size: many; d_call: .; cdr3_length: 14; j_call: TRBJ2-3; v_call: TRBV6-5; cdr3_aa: CASSYGVGTDTQYF; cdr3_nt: TGTGCCAGCAGTTACGGCGTCGGCACAGATACGCAGTATTTT
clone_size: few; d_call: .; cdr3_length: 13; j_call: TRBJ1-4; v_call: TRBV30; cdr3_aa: CAWSSGTNEKLFF; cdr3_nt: TGTGCCTGGAGTTCGGGGACTAATGAAAAACTGTTTTTT
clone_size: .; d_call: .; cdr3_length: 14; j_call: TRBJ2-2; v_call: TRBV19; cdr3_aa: CATNSGRQTGELFF; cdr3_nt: TGTGCCACCAATTCGGGACGGCAGACCGGGGAGCTGTTTTTT
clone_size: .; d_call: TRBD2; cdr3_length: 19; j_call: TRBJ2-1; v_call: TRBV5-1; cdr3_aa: CASMSGRTSGGPSYNEQFF; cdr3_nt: TGCGCCAGCATGTCGGGGAGGACTAGCGGGGGGCCTTCCTACAATGAGCAGTTCTTC
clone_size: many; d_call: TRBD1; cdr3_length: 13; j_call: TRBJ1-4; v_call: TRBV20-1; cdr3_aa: CSARTGGDEKLFF; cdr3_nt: TGCAGTGCTAGGACAGGGGGCGATGAAAAACTGTTTTTT
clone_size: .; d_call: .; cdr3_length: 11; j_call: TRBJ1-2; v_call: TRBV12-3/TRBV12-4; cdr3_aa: CPQEGDYGYTF; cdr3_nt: TGTCCACAGGAAGGGGACTATGGCTACACCTTC
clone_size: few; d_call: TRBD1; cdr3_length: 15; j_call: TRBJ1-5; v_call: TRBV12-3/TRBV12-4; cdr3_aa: CASSFHRGMGQPQHF; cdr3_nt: TGTGCCAGCAGTTTTCACAGGGGAATGGGTCAGCCCCAGCATTTT
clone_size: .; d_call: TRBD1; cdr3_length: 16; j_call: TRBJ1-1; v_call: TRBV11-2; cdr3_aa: CASSFRLTGGNTEAFF; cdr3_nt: TGTGCCAGCAGCTTTCGGTTGACAGGGGGGAACACTGAAGCTTTCTTT
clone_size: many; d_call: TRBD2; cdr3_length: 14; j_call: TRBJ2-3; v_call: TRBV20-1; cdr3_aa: CSAVELAGGYTQYF; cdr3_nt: TGCAGTGCTGTGGAACTAGCGGGGGGGTATACGCAGTATTTT
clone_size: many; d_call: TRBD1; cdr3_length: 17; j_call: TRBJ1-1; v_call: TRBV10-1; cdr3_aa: CASSESGTGTRGTEAFF; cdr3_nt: TGCGCCAGCAGTGAGTCCGGGACAGGGACTCGGGGGACTGAAGCTTTCTTT
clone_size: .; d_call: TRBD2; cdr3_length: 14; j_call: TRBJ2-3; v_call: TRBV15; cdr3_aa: CATGAGGYTDTQYF; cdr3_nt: TGTGCCACCGGAGCGGGGGGATACACAGATACGCAGTATTTT
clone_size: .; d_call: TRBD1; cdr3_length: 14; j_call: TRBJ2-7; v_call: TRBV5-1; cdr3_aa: CASSMGQTFYEQYF; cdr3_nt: TGCGCCAGCAGCATGGGACAGACATTCTACGAGCAGTACTTC
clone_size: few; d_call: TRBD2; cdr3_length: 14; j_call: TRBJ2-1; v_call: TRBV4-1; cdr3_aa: CASSQSGTYNEQFF; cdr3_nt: TGCGCCAGCAGCCAGAGCGGGACTTACAATGAGCAGTTCTTC
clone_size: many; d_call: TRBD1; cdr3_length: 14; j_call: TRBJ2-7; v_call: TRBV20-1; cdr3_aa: CSARENRGPYEQYF; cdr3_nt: TGCAGTGCTAGAGAAAACAGGGGACCCTACGAGCAGTACTTC
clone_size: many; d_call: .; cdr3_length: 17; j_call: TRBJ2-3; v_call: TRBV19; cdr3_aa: CASSIVVRKGCTDTQYF; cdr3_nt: TGTGCCAGTAGTATAGTAGTCCGAAAGGGTTGCACAGATACGCAGTATTTT
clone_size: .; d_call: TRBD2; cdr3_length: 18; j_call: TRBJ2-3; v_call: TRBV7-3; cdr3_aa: CASSRLAGRGRASDTQYF; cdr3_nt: TGTGCCAGCAGCCGCCTAGCGGGTCGAGGGAGGGCTTCGGATACGCAGTATTTT
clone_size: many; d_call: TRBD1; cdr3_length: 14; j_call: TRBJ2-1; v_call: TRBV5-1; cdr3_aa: CASSSDTGVAEQFF; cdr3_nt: TGCGCCAGCAGCTCCGATACAGGGGTTGCTGAGCAGTTCTTC
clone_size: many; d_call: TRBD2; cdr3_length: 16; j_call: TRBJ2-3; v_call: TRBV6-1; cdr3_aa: CASSWLAGLRTDTQYF; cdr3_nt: TGTGCCAGCAGTTGGTTAGCGGGATTGAGAACAGATACGCAGTATTTT
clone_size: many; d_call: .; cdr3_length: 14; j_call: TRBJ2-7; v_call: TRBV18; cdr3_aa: CASSVGYVRDEQYF; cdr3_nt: TGTGCCAGCTCTGTAGGATACGTGCGTGACGAGCAGTACTTC
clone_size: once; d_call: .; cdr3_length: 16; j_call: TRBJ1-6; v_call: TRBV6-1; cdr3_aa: CASSGTRAQHNSPLHF; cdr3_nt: TGTGCCAGCAGTGGAACACGGGCCCAGCATAATTCACCCCTCCACTTT
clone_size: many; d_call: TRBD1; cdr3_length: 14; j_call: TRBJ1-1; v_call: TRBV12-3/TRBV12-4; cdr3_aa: CASSRTGGRLGAFF; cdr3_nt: TGTGCCAGCAGCCGGACAGGGGGCCGTCTGGGGGCTTTCTTT
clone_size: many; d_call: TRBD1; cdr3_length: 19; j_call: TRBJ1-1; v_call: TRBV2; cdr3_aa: CASSFRDQGGQGPRTEAFF; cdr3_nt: TGTGCCAGCAGCTTCCGGGATCAGGGGGGGCAGGGCCCAAGGACTGAAGCTTTCTTT